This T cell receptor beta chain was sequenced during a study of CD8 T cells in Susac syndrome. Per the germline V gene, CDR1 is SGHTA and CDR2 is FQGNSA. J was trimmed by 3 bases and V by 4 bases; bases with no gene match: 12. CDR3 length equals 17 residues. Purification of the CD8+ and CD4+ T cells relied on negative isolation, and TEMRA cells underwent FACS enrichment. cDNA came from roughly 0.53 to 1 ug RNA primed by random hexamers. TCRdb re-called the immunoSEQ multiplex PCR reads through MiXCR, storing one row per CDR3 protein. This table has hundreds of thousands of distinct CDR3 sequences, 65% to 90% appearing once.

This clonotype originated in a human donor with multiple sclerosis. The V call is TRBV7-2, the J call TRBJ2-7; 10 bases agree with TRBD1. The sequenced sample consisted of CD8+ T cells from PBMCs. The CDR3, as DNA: TGTGCCAGCAGCTCCAGGACCCGGGACAGGGGCTTCTACGAGCAGTACTTC. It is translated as CASSSRTRDRGFYEQYF.